This T cell receptor (beta chain) was observed in a study of cytomegalovirus exposure and HLA in healthy donors. In the study overall: The study's early data release held roughly 90 million unique TCRs from HLA-typed donors.

The V and J ends lost 5 bases and 8 bases, in that order; junction bases with no gene match: 5. Germline values: CDR1 SGHAT, CDR2 FQNNGV. The CDR3 runs 14 residues. The PCR ran on 60 Vbeta and 13 Jbeta primers. Clones were sequenced by immunoSEQ multiplex PCR, and TCRdb holds only the in-frame ones, with some missing. The sample yields 100,000 to 150,000 clones, roughly 78% seen once. The chain links TRBV11-2 to TRBJ1-6; 8 nucleotides line up with TRBD1. The sample taken for sequencing was PBMCs. This sequence was found in a man aged 25-45 years in good health and CMV-seronegative. The CDR3 is CASSQRQGHSPLHF. CDR3 bases: TGTGCCAGCAGCCAACGACAGGGGCATTCACCCCTCCACTTT.